Below, 20 T cell receptor beta chains from the same sample are listed, as sequenced in a study of PD-L1 blockade in urothelial cancer. Time point in this sample: pretreatment peripheral blood. Using immunoSEQ multiplex PCR, the repertoire was profiled, and TCRdb retains in-frame clones only, with some absent. The table lists 45,000 to 50,000 clones, roughly 80% of them singletons, with 1.5% to 2% in the top ten. The source was PBMCs, collected around atezolizumab (anti-PD-L1) treatment. These receptors all stem from a man in his fifties or sixties with urothelial cancer.

This clone occurred once. The chain employs TRBV7-2 and TRBJ1-2; D is perhaps TRBD1 (6 bases). V gave up 5 bases and J gave up 3 bases, with 16 bases separating them. From germline, CDR1 is SGHTA and CDR2 FQGNSA. The CDR3 sequence is 15 residues long. In nucleotides, the CDR3 is TGTGCCAGCAGCCCCGCCGGGGGGCGCGACTATGGCTACACCTTC. Its protein is CASSPAGGRDYGYTF. Drawing the rest from reference TRBV7-2 and TRBJ1-2, the complete variable domain is GAGVSQSPSNKVTEKGKDVELRCDPISGHTALYWYRQSLGQGLEFLIYFQGNSAPDKSGLPSDRFSAERTGGSVSTLTIQRTQQEDSAVYLCASSPAGGRDYGYTFGSGTRLTVV.

This chain links TRBV7-2 with TRBJ1-2; TRBD1 matches 8 bases. Germline V lookup: CDR1 SGHTA, CDR2 FQGNSA. The CDR3 spans 14 residues. V was pared by 8 bases and J by 3 bases, with 8 bases of the junction left unmatched. The CDR3 DNA is TGTGCCAGCGCCAAAAAGACAGGGGACTATGGCTACACCTTC. Residues: CASAKKTGDYGYTF.

This rearrangement joins TRBV7-2 to TRBJ1-2; TRBD1 agrees at 10 bases. The length of the CDR3 is 16 residues. Germline V gene lookup returns CDR1 SGHTA and CDR2 FQGNSA. V was clipped by 5 bases and J by 5 bases; unmatched bases: 11. The CDR3 bases are TGTGCCAGCAGCCCATCGGGGGGACAGGGGCGGTATGGCTACACCTTC. Translated, it gives CASSPSGGQGRYGYTF.

The DNA for the CDR3 is TGTGCCAGCAGTTTAAATACTAGGGCAGATACGCAGTATTTT. Amino acid sequence: CASSLNTRADTQYF. V usage is TRBV27 and J usage is TRBJ2-3; D may be TRBD2 (5 bases). Germline CDR1 MNHEY, CDR2 SMNVEV (reference sequence). CDR3 length: 14 residues. V was pared by 2 bases and J by 4 bases, with 10 bases between.

J is TRBJ1-5 and V is TRBV6-6; possible D gene TRBD1, 6 bases. Germline CDR1 MNHNY, CDR2 SVGAGI (reference sequence). The V gene lost 2 bases and the J gene lost 16 bases, with 12 bases spanning the gap. The CDR3 spans 11 residues. DNA for the CDR3: TGTGCCAGCAGTTACCCTGGACAGACCCATTTT. This codes for CASSYPGQTHF.

The chain links TRBV27 to TRBJ1-1; D is ambiguous. Between the trimmed V and J ends, which lost 6 bases and 0 bases, there was a span of 11 bases. The length of the CDR3 is 14 residues. CDR1 is MNHEY, CDR2 SMNVEV, per germline (reference sequence). Here the CDR3 reads CASSLLQVNTEAFF. In DNA, the CDR3 is TGTGCCAGCAGCCTTCTTCAGGTGAACACTGAAGCTTTCTTT.

The CDR3 sequence: CASSFNGLGTEAFF. CDR3 coding DNA: TGTGCCAGCAGCTTCAATGGGCTGGGCACTGAAGCTTTCTTT. J is TRBJ1-1 and V is TRBV11-2; no definite D call. Trimming took off 3 bases at V and 4 bases at J, with 12 bases between the two ends. Germline V gene sequence: CDR1 SGHAT, CDR2 FQNNGV. This CDR3 is 14 amino acids long.

This clone appeared a few times. CDR3 amino acids: CATSRDQKNIQYF. In nucleotides, the CDR3 is TGTGCCACCAGCAGAGATCAGAAAAACATTCAGTACTTC. The chain employs TRBV15 and TRBJ2-4; no clear D gene. V was pared by 0 bases and J by 4 bases, with 4 bases between. CDR1 LNHNV and CDR2 YYDKDF come from the germline V gene (reference sequence). This CDR3 has 13 residues.

Points on this clone: The junction does not match germline at one end; this may be a read error. The CDR3 sequence is CASSAGLAGGQETQYF. The CDR3 region has the DNA TGTGCTAGCAGCGCGGGACTAGCGGGAGGGCAAGAGACCCAGTACTTC. The rearrangement links TRBV7-7 to TRBJ2-5, with 16 bases lining up with TRBD2. The length of the CDR3 is 16 residues. From germline, CDR1 is SSHAT and CDR2 FNYEAQ (reference sequence).

This clone was seen once. The chain joins TRBV6-5 to TRBJ2-1; TRBD2 aligns across 13 bases. CDR3 size: 15 residues. Per the germline V gene, CDR1 is MNHEY and CDR2 is SVGAGI. The V segment lost 6 bases and the J segment 10 bases; nucleotides outside the gene matches: 9. As DNA, the CDR3 is TGTGCCAGCAGCCCTTGGACTAGCGGGGGAATAGAGCAGTTCTTC. Translating it yields CASSPWTSGGIEQFF.

This sequence joins TRBV11-2 and TRBJ2-1; 8 nucleotides line up with TRBD1. The CDR3 consists of 13 residues. The J segment lost 9 bases and the V segment lost 5 bases, leaving 6 bases of the junction unmatched. Germline V gene sequence: CDR1 SGHAT, CDR2 FQNNGV. The DNA of the CDR3 is TGTGCCAGCAGCCAGCAGGGGGCGGTTGAGCAGTTCTTC. Amino acids: CASSQQGAVEQFF.

V gene TRBV6-5 combines with J gene TRBJ1-5; 7 bases are a match to TRBD1. The trim removed 6 bases at V and 4 bases at J, leaving 9 bases unmatched. This CDR3 contains 15 residues. Germline CDR1 and CDR2: MNHEY and SVGAGI. CDR3 coding DNA: TGTGCCAGCAGCGCGCTCTCAGGGGGGAATCAGCCCCAGCATTTT. Encoded protein: CASSALSGGNQPQHF.

The V and J genes are TRBV6-5 and TRBJ2-1; 7 bases line up with TRBD2. The CDR3 is 15 amino acids. Germline CDR1 is MNHEY and CDR2 is SVGAGI. Losses at the gene ends were 4 bases for V and 3 bases for J; bases not matched to a gene: 6. The CDR3 nucleotides are TGTGCCAGCAGTTTGGGCCTAGCGGTCTACAATGAGCAGTTCTTC. Translated: CASSLGLAVYNEQFF.

V and J are TRBV7-6 and TRBJ2-7, with 7 positions matching TRBD2. CDR1 and CDR2 (germline): SGHVS, FNYEAQ. CDR3 length: 15 residues. V lost 5 bases, J lost 3 bases, and 10 bases stayed unmatched. DNA of the CDR3: TGTGCCAGCAGCCCTGGGGGGGGGTTGTACTACGAGCAGTACTTC. Amino acids: CASSPGGGLYYEQYF.

This clone was detected only once. The DNA of the CDR3 is TGCACCGCCGGAGGCCAAGAGACCCAGTACTTC. This codes for CTAGGQETQYF. The chain combines TRBV29-1 with TRBJ2-5; TRBD2 might be the D (5 bases). The CDR3 spans 11 residues. Germline-derived CDR1 and CDR2 are SQVTM and ANQGSEA.

This clone was counted only a few times. V usage is TRBV2 and J usage is TRBJ2-3; D ambiguous. CDR3 size: 13 residues. Germline CDR1 SNHLY, CDR2 FYNNEI. Between the trimmed V and J ends, which lost 7 bases and 2 bases, there was a span of 10 bases. The CDR3 sequence is CASKWQNTDTQYF. CDR3 sequence (DNA): TGTGCCAGCAAGTGGCAGAACACAGATACGCAGTATTTT.

The chain couples TRBV27 to TRBJ1-1; TRBD1 matches at 7 bases. This CDR3 is 13 amino acids long. The germline gives CDR1 MNHEY, CDR2 SMNVEV (reference sequence). The V and J ends lost 5 bases and 0 bases, in that order; junction bases with no gene match: 0. CDR3 DNA: TGTGCCAGCAGTGGACAGGTGAACACTGAAGCTTTCTTT. It encodes CASSGQVNTEAFF.

The chain employs TRBV6-1 and TRBJ1-2, with TRBD1 as a possible D gene (5 bases). This CDR3 is 14 amino acids long. In germline, CDR1 is MNHNS, CDR2 SASEGT. The V end lost 1 base, the J end lost 3 bases, and 9 bases lay between the germline ends. CDR3 in DNA: TGTGCCAGCAGTGAAGGCGACAGTCACTATGGCTACACCTTC. It specifies CASSEGDSHYGYTF.

The rearrangement links TRBV7-9 to TRBJ2-2; D might be TRBD1 (6 bases). Germline CDR1 SEHNR, CDR2 FQNEAQ (reference sequence). The CDR3 contains 16 residues. Trimming removed 5 bases at V and 3 bases at J, with 16 bases between. CDR3 in DNA: TGTGCCAGCAGCATACCAGGGGCCCTGGACACCGGGGAGCTGTTTTTT. It yields the protein CASSIPGALDTGELFF.

Here the CDR3 reads CASTPGTASYEQYF. The CDR3 DNA reads TGTGCCAGCACACCCGGGACTGCCTCCTACGAGCAGTACTTC. The chain joins TRBV6-6 to TRBJ2-7; D is perhaps TRBD2 (6 bases). CDR3 length: 14 residues. V was trimmed by 7 bases and J by 0 bases, leaving 13 bases between them. Germline V gene data show CDR1 as MNHNY and CDR2 as SVGAGI (reference sequence).